This TCR beta chain comes out of a study of blood T cell repertoires in COVID-19. Study details: T cells, B-cell-depleted T cells, or PBMCs supplied cDNA or gDNA.

Deletions cut 2 bases from V and 8 bases from J, with 11 bases between. In germline, CDR1 is KGHDR, CDR2 SFDVKD. There are 13 residues in the CDR3. Profiling relied on immunoSEQ multiplex PCR, and the TCRdb table lists in-frame clones only, not all of them. Here the sample spans roughly 59,000 clones, almost 80% being singletons. Material: peripheral blood. The rearrangement uses TRBV24-1 and TRBJ1-2; D is unclear. This TCR came from a man older than 75 with acute or convalescent COVID-19. The CDR3 sequence is CATSDSLEGGYTF. DNA for the CDR3: TGTGCCACCAGTGATTCCCTGGAGGGCGGCTACACCTTC.